This note documents a single T cell receptor (beta chain) sequence. Original processing notes: Counts of nucleated cells, estimated from reference gene primer amplification, were obtained. Method: immunoSEQ multiplex PCR; TCRdb's copy keeps in-frame clones and lacks some. The V and J calls and clone size were taken over from that table, and D and trimming were inferred from the DNA. The sample yields about 330,000 clones, approximately 86% seen once. Seattle's cohort entered during active infection and was followed longitudinally. This entry comes from a study of blood T cell repertoires in COVID-19. Study context: The samples span acute and convalescent COVID-19 from the United States, Italy and Spain. Nucleic acid was either cDNA or gDNA, and it came from T cells, B-cell-depleted T cells, or PBMCs.

The source material was peripheral blood. This clonotype originated in a man aged 25 to 45 with COVID-19, enrolled during active disease.

Here the CDR3 DNA reads TGTGCCAGCAGCTTAGTAGTATCCGGAAACACCATATATTTT. Translating it yields CASSLVVSGNTIYF. The chain joins TRBV7-2 to TRBJ1-3; D unresolved. V dropped 1 base and J dropped 4 bases, with 8 bases sitting between them. The CDR3 is 14 amino acids. Germline assignment: CDR1 SGHTA and CDR2 FQGNSA.